The subject of this entry is one TCR beta chain. This sample was included in a study of PD-1 blockade in classical Hodgkin lymphoma. This CDR3 region has 14 residues. The J segment lost 8 bases and the V segment lost 7 bases, leaving 10 bases of the junction unmatched. Germline V gene lookup returns CDR1 MNHNS and CDR2 SASEGT. As for time point: cycle 4 day 1 (C4D1), after 6 weeks of nivolumab. All patients relapsed after autologous stem cell transplantation, and brentuximab vedotin exposure varied. Repertoires were generated with immunoSEQ multiplex PCR, while TCRdb's copy carries only in-frame clones and drops some. This table holds more than 40,000 clones, approximately 78% found once.

This clonotype was obtained from a human donor with classical Hodgkin lymphoma. The chain couples TRBV6-1 to TRBJ1-4; 7 bases fit TRBD1. The specimen was peripheral blood mononuclear cells (PBMCs), collected before the fourth cycle of nivolumab. The CDR3 nucleotides are TGTGCCAGCACCACAGGGGTGCCTAGGGAAAAACTGTTTTTT. It yields the protein CASTTGVPREKLFF.